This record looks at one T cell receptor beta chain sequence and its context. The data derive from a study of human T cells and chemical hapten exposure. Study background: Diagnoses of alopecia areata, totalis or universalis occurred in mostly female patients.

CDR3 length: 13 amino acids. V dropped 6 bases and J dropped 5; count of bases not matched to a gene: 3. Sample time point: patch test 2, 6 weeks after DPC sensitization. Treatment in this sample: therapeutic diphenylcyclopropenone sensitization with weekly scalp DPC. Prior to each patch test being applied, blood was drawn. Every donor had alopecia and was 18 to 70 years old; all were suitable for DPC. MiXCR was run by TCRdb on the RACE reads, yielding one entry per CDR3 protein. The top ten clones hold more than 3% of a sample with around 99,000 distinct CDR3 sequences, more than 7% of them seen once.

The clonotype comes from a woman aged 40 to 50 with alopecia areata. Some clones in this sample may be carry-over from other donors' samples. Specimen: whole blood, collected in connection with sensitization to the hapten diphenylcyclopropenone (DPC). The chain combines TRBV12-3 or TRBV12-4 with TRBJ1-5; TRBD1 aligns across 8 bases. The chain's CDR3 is CASRTGVYQPQHF. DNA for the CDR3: TGTGCCAGCAGGACAGGGGTGTATCAGCCCCAGCATTTT.